This T cell receptor beta chain was sequenced during a study of blood T cell repertoires in COVID-19 (dated by TCRdb to 2018 to 2021). Study-level background: Samples covering the acute and convalescent phases of COVID-19 were provided by collaborators in the United States, Italy and Spain. The material from the prospective study consisted of cDNA or gDNA derived from T cells, B-cell-depleted T cells, or PBMCs. Deeply sampled blood TCRbeta repertoires from subjects exposed to, actively infected with, or recovered from COVID-19 were included in the dataset. The repertoires were released in a freely available public database intended as a resource for research on the immune response to SARS-CoV-2. The samples were drawn from two sources: the first 160 participants of the ongoing ImmuneRACE study, and fewer than 1,500 subjects contributed by 6 global collaborators. The sample metadata nearly always contained a de-identified subject ID, COVID-19 status, age in years and sex. Where available, HLA class I and class II types were obtained from metadata supplied by the sample provider rather than from assay-based typing. Findings and caveats that apply to the study as a whole: How much clinical and demographic metadata was included differed by source and by participant, and the metadata was provided uncurated.

The collaborating institutions used their own protocols to collect whole blood in K2EDTA tubes. For TCRbeta analysis, collaborators shipped samples in one of three forms: frozen whole blood, isolated PBMCs, or DNA extracted from either of those sample types. A note on this clone: Its antigen specificity is not known. Base qualities are missing; no much larger clone stands one base away.

The CDR3 runs 16 amino acids, cysteine and phenylalanine included. The only DNA kept is the CDR3, 48 bases in frame from the first base. V is trimmed back by 4 bases and J by 4 bases, and the junction contains 11 bases that no gene match accounts for. For CDR1 and CDR2, the germline V gene lists SGHRS and YFSETQ. The immunoSEQ Assay, a bias-controlled multiplex PCR, was used to amplify TCRbeta CDR3 regions from genomic DNA. From the authors' description of their analysis: Within the assay, amplification of reference gene primers was used to estimate how many nucleated cells each sample contained. To quantify the absolute abundance of each unique TCRbeta CDR3 rearrangement, sequence reads were collapsed and filtered. Productive Simpson clonality was computed per sample as the square root of Simpson's diversity index over productive rearrangements. This immuneACCESS table, as held by TCRdb, lists in-frame sequences with V and J called but not all clones. Of the missing ones, under half trace to an unresolved V gene in checked studies; the others have no known cause. From that table come the V and J calls and clone size; the DNA was used to work out D and trimming. The sample data list about 150,000 clones, and about 80% of these were observed just once. Approximately 30% of the sample goes to the ten largest clones.

The chain employs TRBV5-1 and TRBJ2-1, with 7 bases aligning to TRBD2. This sequence was found in a woman aged 60-75 years with acute or convalescent COVID-19. Sequenced: peripheral blood. At the DNA level, the sequence is TGCGCCAGCAGCCCTCAAGCGGGGATAGCTTACAATGAGCAGTTCTTC. Protein translation: CASSPQAGIAYNEQFF.